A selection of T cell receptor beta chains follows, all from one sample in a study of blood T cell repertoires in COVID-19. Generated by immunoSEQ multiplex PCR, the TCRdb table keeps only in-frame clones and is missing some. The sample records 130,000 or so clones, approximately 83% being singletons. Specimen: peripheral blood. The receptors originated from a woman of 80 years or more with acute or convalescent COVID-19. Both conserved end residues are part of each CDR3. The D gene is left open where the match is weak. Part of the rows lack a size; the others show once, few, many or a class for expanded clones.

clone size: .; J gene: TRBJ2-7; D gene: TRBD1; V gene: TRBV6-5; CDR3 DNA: TGTGCCAGCAGCTTGACAGGGGGCCTCTACGAGCAGTACTTC; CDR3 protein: CASSLTGGLYEQYF
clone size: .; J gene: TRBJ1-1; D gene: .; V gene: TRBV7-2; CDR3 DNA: TGTGCCAGCAGCTTGGTAGGGGCAGTCACTGAAGCTTTCTTT; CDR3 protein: CASSLVGAVTEAFF
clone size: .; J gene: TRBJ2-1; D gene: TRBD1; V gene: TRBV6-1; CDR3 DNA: TGTGCCAGCAGTGAACAGGGGGCGTCTTACAATGAGCAGTTCTTC; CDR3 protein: CASSEQGASYNEQFF
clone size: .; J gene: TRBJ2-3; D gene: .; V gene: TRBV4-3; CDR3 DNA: TGCGCCAGCAGCCAAGCCCGCGGGGATACGCAGTATTTT; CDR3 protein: CASSQARGDTQYF
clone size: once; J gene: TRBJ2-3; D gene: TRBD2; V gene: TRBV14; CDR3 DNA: TGTGCCAGCAGCCAAGGAAAGTTCATGGGGACTAGATCAGATACGCAGTATTTT; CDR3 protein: CASSQGKFMGTRSDTQYF
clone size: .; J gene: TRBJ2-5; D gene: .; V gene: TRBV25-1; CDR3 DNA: TGTGCCAGCAGTGGACGCGCCCGCCGGGAAGAGACCCAGTACTTC; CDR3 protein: CASSGRARREETQYF
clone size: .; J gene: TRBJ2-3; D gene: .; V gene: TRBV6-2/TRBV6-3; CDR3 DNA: TGTGCCAGCAGTTACCCCCCGGACTTTTCCACAGATACGCAGTATTTT; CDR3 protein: CASSYPPDFSTDTQYF
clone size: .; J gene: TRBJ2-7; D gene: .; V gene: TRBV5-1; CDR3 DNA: TGCGCCAGCAGCCCCACCGCCGGACAGTCCTACGAGCAGTACTTC; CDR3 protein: CASSPTAGQSYEQYF
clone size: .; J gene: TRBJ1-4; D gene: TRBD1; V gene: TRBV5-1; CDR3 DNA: TGCGCCAGCAGCTTGGACAGGGGGCGCACCAATGAAAAACTGTTTTTT; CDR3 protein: CASSLDRGRTNEKLFF
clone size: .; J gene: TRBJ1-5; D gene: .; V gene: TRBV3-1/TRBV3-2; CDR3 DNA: TGTGCCAGCAGCCAAGAGCTGGCTCAGCCCCAGCATTTT; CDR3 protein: CASSQELAQPQHF
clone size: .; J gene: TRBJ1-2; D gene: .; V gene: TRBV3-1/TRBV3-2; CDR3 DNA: TGTGCCAGCAGGGACGGAGGGCGCAGCTATGGCTACACCTTC; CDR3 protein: CASRDGGRSYGYTF
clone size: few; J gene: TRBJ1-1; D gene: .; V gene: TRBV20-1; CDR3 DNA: TGCAGTGCTAGTTATGGCAGGGACACTGAAGCTTTCTTT; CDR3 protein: CSASYGRDTEAFF
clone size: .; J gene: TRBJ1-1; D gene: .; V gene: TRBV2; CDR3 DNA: TGTGCCAGCAGTGATTTGGGAGGGACTGAAGCTTTCTTT; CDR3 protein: CASSDLGGTEAFF
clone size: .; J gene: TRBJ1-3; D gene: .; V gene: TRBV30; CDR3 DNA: TGTGCAGGGAGGGCTGGAAACACCATATATTTT; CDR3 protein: CAGRAGNTIYF
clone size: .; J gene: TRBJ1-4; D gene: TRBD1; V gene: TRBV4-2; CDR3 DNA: TGTGCCAGCAGCCTGGGACAGCGTAATGAAAAACTGTTTTTT; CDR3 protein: CASSLGQRNEKLFF
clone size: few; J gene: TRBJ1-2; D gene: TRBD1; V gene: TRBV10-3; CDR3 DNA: TGTGCCATCAGTGAGAGACAGGGGGAGGATGGCTACACCTTC; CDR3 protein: CAISERQGEDGYTF
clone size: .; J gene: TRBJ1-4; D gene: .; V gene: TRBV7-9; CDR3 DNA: TGTGCCAGCAGCTACCTGGAGGTTGAAAAACTGTTTTTT; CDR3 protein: CASSYLEVEKLFF
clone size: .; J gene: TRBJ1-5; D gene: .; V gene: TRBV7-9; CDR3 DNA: TGTGCCAGCAGCCCCTCCGGGAATCAGCCCCAGCATTTT; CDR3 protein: CASSPSGNQPQHF
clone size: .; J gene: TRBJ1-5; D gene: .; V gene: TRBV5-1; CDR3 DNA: TGCGCCAGCAGCTTGGGGGAGGGATATAGCAATCAGCCCCAGCATTTT; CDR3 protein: CASSLGEGYSNQPQHF
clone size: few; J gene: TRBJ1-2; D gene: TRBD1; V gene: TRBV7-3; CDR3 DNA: TGTGCCAGCAGCCTAGTCCCGGGACAGGGAAACTATGGCTACACCTTC; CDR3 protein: CASSLVPGQGNYGYTF
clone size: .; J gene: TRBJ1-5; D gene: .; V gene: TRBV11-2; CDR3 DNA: TGTGCCAGCAGCCCTAAGACCCGGACAAGCAATCAGCCCCAGCATTTT; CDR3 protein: CASSPKTRTSNQPQHF
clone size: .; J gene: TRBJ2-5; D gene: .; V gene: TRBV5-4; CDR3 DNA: TGTGCCAGCAGCTTGTCAATACACATCAGGGGAGGGGAAGAGACCCAGTACTTC; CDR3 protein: CASSLSIHIRGGEETQYF
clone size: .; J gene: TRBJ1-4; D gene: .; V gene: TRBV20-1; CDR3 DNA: TGCAGTCCTGCCCAGAATGAAAAACTGTTTTTT; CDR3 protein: CSPAQNEKLFF
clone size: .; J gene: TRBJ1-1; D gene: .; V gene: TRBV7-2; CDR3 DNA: TGTGCCACCTTTTTAGTTGGCACTGAAGCTTTCTTT; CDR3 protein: CATFLVGTEAFF
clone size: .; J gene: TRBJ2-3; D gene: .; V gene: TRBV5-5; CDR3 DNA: TGTGCCAGCAGCCTCGGACAGAGGTGGGATACGCAGTATTTT; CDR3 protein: CASSLGQRWDTQYF
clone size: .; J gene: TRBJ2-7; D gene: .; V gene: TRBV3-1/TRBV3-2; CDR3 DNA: TGTGCCAGCAGCCAAGGGCTTGGCTACGAGCAGTACTTC; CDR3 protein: CASSQGLGYEQYF
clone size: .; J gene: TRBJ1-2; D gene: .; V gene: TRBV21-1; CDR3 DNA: TGTGCCAGCAGCAAAGGTGATCAGCGAACTAACTATGGCTACACCTTC; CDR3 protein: CASSKGDQRTNYGYTF
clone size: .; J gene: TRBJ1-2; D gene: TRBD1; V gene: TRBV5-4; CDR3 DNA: TGTGCCAGCAGCTTGTCCCCACGACAGGGGTTAAATGGCTACACCTTC; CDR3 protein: CASSLSPRQGLNGYTF
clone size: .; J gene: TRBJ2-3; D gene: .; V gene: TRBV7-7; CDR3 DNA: TGTGCTAGCAGCTTGGGCAAAGGGGGTACGCAGTATTTT; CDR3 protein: CASSLGKGGTQYF
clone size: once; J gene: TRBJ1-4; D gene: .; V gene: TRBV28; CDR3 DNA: TGTGCCAGCAGCCAGGGTGGGGGGGAGGAAAAACTGTTTTTT; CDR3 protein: CASSQGGGEEKLFF
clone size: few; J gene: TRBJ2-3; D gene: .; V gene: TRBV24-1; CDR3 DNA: TGTGCCACCAGTGACACTAAAGGGGTGGATACGCAGTATTTT; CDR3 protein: CATSDTKGVDTQYF
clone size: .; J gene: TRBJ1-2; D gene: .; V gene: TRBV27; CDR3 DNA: TGTGCCAGCAGTTTATCGATCCAGGCCTATGGCTACACCTTC; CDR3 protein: CASSLSIQAYGYTF
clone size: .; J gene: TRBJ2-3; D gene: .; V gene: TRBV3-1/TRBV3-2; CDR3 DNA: TGTGCCAGCAGCCATCGCGCGGGGTCTAGCACAGATACGCAGTATTTT; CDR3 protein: CASSHRAGSSTDTQYF
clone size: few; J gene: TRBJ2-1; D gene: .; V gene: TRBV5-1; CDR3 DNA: TGCGCCAGCAGCTTGGGTGTTGGAGGCAATGAGCAGTTCTTC; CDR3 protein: CASSLGVGGNEQFF
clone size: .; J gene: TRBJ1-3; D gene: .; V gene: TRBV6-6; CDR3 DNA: TGTGCCAGCAGTTTACAGGGCAGTGAAAACACCATATATTTT; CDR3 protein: CASSLQGSENTIYF
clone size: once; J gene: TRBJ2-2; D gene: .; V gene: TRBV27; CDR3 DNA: TGTGCCAGCAGTTTCCGCAGGGTGGACGGGGAGCTGTTTTTT; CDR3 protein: CASSFRRVDGELFF
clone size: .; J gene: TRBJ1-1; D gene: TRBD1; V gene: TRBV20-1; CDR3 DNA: TGCAGTGCTAGTTCTAGGCGGGACAGGTTATTTGCGAACACTGAAGCTTTCTTT; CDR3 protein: CSASSRRDRLFANTEAFF
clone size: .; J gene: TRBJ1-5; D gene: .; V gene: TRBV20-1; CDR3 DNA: TGCAGTGCTAGTAAGGGGAAGCAGCCCCAGCATTTT; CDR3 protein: CSASKGKQPQHF
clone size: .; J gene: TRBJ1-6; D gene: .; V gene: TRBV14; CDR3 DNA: TGTGCCAGCAGCCCCCATAGGGGGGGTAATTCACCCCTCCACTTT; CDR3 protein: CASSPHRGGNSPLHF
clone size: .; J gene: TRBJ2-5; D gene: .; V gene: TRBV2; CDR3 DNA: TGTGCCAGCAGTGCGAGACTGAACTCCCAAGAGACCCAGTACTTC; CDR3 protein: CASSARLNSQETQYF
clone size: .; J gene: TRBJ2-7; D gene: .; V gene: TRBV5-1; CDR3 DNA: TGCGCCAGCAGCAGAGACAGGTACGAGCAGTACTTC; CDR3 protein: CASSRDRYEQYF
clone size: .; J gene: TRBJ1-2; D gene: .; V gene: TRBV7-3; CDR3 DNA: TGTGCCAGCAGCTTATTTACCCCTACCTATGGCTACACCTTC; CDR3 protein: CASSLFTPTYGYTF
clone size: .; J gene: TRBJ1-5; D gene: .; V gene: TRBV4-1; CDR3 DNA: TGCGCCAGCAGCCAAGAAGGCAGGTCAAAGGATCAGCCCCAGCATTTT; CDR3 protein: CASSQEGRSKDQPQHF
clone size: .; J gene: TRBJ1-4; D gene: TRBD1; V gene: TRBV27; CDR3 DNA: TGTGCCAGCAGTCCATATCAGGGGGGTGATGAAAAACTGTTTTTT; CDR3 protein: CASSPYQGGDEKLFF
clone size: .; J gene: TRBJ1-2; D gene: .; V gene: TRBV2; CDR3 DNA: TGTGCCAGCATCGTCAGGGAATTTTTTAACTATGGCTACACCTTC; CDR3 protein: CASIVREFFNYGYTF
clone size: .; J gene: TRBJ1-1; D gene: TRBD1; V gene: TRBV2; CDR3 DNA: TGTGCCAGCAGCGGACAGGTGAACACTGAAGCTTTCTTT; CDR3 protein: CASSGQVNTEAFF
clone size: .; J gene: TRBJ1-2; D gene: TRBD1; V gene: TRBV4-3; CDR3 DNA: TGCGCCAGCAGCCTTCGGACAGGGGGCGACTATGGCTACACCTTC; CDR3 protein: CASSLRTGGDYGYTF
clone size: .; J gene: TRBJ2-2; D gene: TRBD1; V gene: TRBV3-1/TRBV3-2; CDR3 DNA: TGTGCCAGCAGCCCAGGGACAGGGGGGTTTAACACCGGGGAGCTGTTTTTT; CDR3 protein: CASSPGTGGFNTGELFF
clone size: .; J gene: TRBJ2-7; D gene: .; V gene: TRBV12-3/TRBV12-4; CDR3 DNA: TGTGCCAGCCACGGACTCGGGGCCTACGAGCAGTACTTC; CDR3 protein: CASHGLGAYEQYF
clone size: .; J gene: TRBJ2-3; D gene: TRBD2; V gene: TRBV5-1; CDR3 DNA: TGCGCCAGCAGCTCACGACTAGCGGGGCGCCAGGTAGATACGCAGTATTTT; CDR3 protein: CASSSRLAGRQVDTQYF
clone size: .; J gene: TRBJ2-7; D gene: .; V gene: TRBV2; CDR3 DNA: TGTGCCAGCAGTGTTGGGGTGGGCAGGGGGGTGTACGAGCAGTACTTC; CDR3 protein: CASSVGVGRGVYEQYF
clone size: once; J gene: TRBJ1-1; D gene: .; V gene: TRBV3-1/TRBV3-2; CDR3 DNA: TGTGCCAGCAGCCAGTTACAGGCAAACACTGAAGCTTTCTTT; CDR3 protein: CASSQLQANTEAFF
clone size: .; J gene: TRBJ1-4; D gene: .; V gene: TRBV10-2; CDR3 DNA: TGCGCCAGCAGACGTTCAGGGAGGAGAACAACTAATGAAAAACTGTTTTTT; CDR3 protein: CASRRSGRRTTNEKLFF
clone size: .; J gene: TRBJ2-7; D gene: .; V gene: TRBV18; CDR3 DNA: TGTGCCAGCTCACCACTTGGAGGGGACTACGAGCAGTACTTC; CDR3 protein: CASSPLGGDYEQYF
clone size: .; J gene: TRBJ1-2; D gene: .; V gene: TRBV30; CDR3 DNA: TGTGCCTGGAGTGGCGGGTACTATGGCTACACCTTC; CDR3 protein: CAWSGGYYGYTF